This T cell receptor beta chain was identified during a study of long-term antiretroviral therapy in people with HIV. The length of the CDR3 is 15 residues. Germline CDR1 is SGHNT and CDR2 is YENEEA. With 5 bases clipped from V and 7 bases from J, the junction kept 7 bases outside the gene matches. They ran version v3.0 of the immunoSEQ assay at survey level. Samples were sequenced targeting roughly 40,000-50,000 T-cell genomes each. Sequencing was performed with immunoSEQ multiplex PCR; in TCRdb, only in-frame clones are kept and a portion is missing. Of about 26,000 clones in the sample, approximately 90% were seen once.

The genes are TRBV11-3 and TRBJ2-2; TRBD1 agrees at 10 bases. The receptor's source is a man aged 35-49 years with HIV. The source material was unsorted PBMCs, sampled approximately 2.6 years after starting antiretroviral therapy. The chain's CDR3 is CASSPPGQGNGELFF. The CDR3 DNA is TGTGCCAGCAGCCCCCCGGGACAGGGGAACGGGGAGCTGTTTTTT.